One and the same sample provided the 25 T cell receptor beta chains below, sequenced in a study of T cell responses to AZD1222 COVID-19 vaccine. Method: immunoSEQ multiplex PCR; TCRdb's copy keeps in-frame clones and lacks some. The data show approximately 150,000 clones, roughly 93% seen once. The input for sequencing was peripheral blood, taken 28 days after the second AZD1222 dose. The receptors shown here come from an adult who received the AZD1222 COVID-19 vaccine.

The rearrangement joins TRBV5-1 to TRBJ1-6; D ambiguous. The germline gives CDR1 SGHRS, CDR2 YFSETQ. The CDR3 contains 16 residues. V was clipped by 3 bases and J by 0 bases, with 10 bases between them. CDR3 DNA sequence: TGCGCCAGCAGCTCGGACGGAAGCTCCTATAATTCACCCCTCCACTTT. Translation: CASSSDGSSYNSPLHF. The full variable domain, with the rest looked up from reference TRBV5-1 and TRBJ1-6, is KAGVTQTPRYLIKTRGQQVTLSCSPISGHRSVSWYQQTPGQGLQFLFEYFSETQRNKGNFPGRFSGRQFSNSRSEMNVSTLELGDSALYLCASSSDGSSYNSPLHFGNGTRLTVT.

The chain combines TRBV7-9 with TRBJ1-1, with a tentative D call TRBD1 (5 bases). CDR1 and CDR2 from the germline V gene are SEHNR and FQNEAQ (reference sequence). V lost 5 bases, J lost 4 bases, and 14 bases lay in between. The CDR3 consists of 14 residues. The CDR3 sequence: CASSGRGSATEAFF. Here the CDR3 DNA reads TGTGCCAGCAGCGGTCGGGGGTCGGCCACTGAAGCTTTCTTT.

This clone was counted between two and nine times. The DNA for the CDR3 is TGTGCCAGCAGCCCGACAGGGGGCTTATCACCCCTCCACTTT. Encoded protein: CASSPTGGLSPLHF. The V gene is TRBV28, the J gene TRBJ1-6, with TRBD1 identical over 10 bases. There are 14 residues in the CDR3. From germline, CDR1 is MDHEN and CDR2 SYDVKM. Trimming cost V 6 bases and J 10 bases; bases outside gene matches: 6.

This clone showed up just once. This chain uses TRBV4-2 with TRBJ1-1, with D hard to call. CDR1 is LGHNA, CDR2 YNFKEQ, per germline. This CDR3 has 15 amino acids. Trimming stripped 4 bases from V and 5 bases from J, with 17 bases between. The CDR3 bases are TGTGCCAGCAGCCCCCAATGGTCATTTGGGACTGAAGCTTTCTTT. Protein sequence: CASSPQWSFGTEAFF.

This clone showed up just a few times. This sequence joins TRBV29-1 and TRBJ1-1; 7 nucleotides line up with TRBD1. CDR1 and CDR2 (germline): SQVTM, ANQGSEA. The CDR3 runs to 13 residues. With V trimmed by 5 bases and J by 1 base, 4 bases remained unmatched. CDR3 coding DNA: TGCAGCGTTATGACAGGGTCGAACACTGAAGCTTTCTTT. It encodes CSVMTGSNTEAFF.

The genes are TRBV29-1 and TRBJ2-1; 13 bases line up with TRBD2. With V trimmed by 3 bases and J by 1 base, 3 bases remained unmatched. Germline CDR1 SQVTM, CDR2 ANQGSEA. This CDR3 region has 16 residues. The CDR3 coding sequence is TGCAGCGTTGAGGGACTAGCGGGACGATCCTACAATGAGCAGTTCTTC. This translates into CSVEGLAGRSYNEQFF.

The chain recombines TRBV5-6 with TRBJ1-1; possible D gene TRBD1, 6 bases. The V gene's germline CDR1 is SGHDT and CDR2 YYEEEE. The CDR3 extends over 14 amino acids. Trimming removed 3 bases from V and 5 bases from J, with 14 bases in between. CDR3 in DNA: TGTGCCAGCAGCTACAGGACAGAGGGAACTGAAGCTTTCTTT. This codes for CASSYRTEGTEAFF.

This chain connects TRBV27 to TRBJ1-1; D gene uncertain. Germline assignment: CDR1 MNHEY and CDR2 SMNVEV (reference sequence). CDR3 length equals 14 residues. With 4 bases removed from V and 0 bases from J, the gap between germline ends came to 9 bases. Written as DNA, the CDR3 is TGTGCCAGCAGTTCAAGACCCATGAACACTGAAGCTTTCTTT. Translating gives CASSSRPMNTEAFF.

The J gene is TRBJ1-1, the V gene TRBV5-1, with D unclear. The CDR3 is 11 amino acids. Germline V CDR1 and CDR2: SGHRS, YFSETQ. V was cut by 6 bases and J by 4 bases, with 7 bases left in between. CDR3 sequence: CASTEGTEAFF. CDR3 in DNA: TGCGCCAGCACAGAGGGCACTGAAGCTTTCTTT.

This chain connects TRBV12-3 or TRBV12-4 to TRBJ2-4; a possible D gene is TRBD1 (5 bases). Trimming cost V 7 bases and J 2 bases, with 9 bases left between them. The CDR3 spans 13 residues. CDR3 protein: CASMQGTKNIQYF. Written as DNA, the CDR3 is TGTGCCAGCATGCAGGGAACCAAAAACATTCAGTACTTC.

The gene calls are TRBV7-8 and TRBJ2-5; 10 bases fit TRBD1. Germline lookup yields CDR1 SGHVS and CDR2 FQNEAQ. The CDR3 is 17 residues long. Trimming took 5 bases from V and 5 from J; bases not matched to a gene: 14. CDR3 amino acids: CASSKVGGQGFGETQYF. Written as DNA, the CDR3 is TGTGCCAGCAGCAAAGTCGGGGGACAGGGGTTTGGGGAGACCCAGTACTTC.

This rearrangement joins TRBV30 to TRBJ1-1, with D hard to call. Between the trimmed V and J ends, which lost 5 bases and 0 bases, there was a span of 10 bases. Germline V gives CDR1 GTSNPN, CDR2 SVGIG (reference sequence). CDR3 size: 13 residues. CDR3 in amino acids: CAWGVGMNTEAFF. The CDR3, as DNA: TGTGCCTGGGGCGTAGGGATGAACACTGAAGCTTTCTTT.

This chain links TRBV30 with TRBJ1-4, with D perhaps TRBD1 (5 bases). Germline values: CDR1 GTSNPN, CDR2 SVGIG (reference sequence). The CDR3 totals 16 residues. V was pared by 0 bases and J by 7 bases, with 18 bases between. CDR3 DNA sequence: TGTGCCTGGAGTGTACGGGGGAGAGGGAGGGCTGAAAAACTGTTTTTT. Translated: CAWSVRGRGRAEKLFF.

The J gene is TRBJ1-1, the V gene TRBV2; 9 nucleotides line up with TRBD1. Germline CDR1 reads SNHLY; CDR2 reads FYNNEI. Germline trimming cut 5 bases from V and 0 bases from J; bases unmatched to any gene: 13. The CDR3 contains 18 residues. The CDR3 DNA follows: TGTGCCAGCAGTTCCCTCGTAGGACAGGGGTACATGAACACTGAAGCTTTCTTT. It specifies CASSSLVGQGYMNTEAFF.

This rearrangement joins TRBV7-2 to TRBJ1-2; D call uncertain. Germline CDR1 reads SGHTA; CDR2 reads FQGNSA. Trimming left V 4 bases short and J 0 bases short, with 12 bases between. CDR3 length: 15 amino acids. CDR3 in amino acids: CASSWDKGPNYGYTF. The CDR3 nucleotides are TGTGCCAGCAGCTGGGATAAAGGCCCTAACTATGGCTACACCTTC.

The rearrangement joins TRBV7-8 to TRBJ1-2; D is ambiguous. The V end was cut by 4 bases, the J end by 3 bases, with 15 bases between. Per germline, CDR1 SGHVS and CDR2 FQNEAQ. The CDR3 totals 15 residues. CDR3 residues: CASSSYRLRDYGYTF. As DNA, the CDR3 is TGTGCCAGCAGCTCGTATAGGTTAAGGGACTATGGCTACACCTTC.

In its sample, this clone was seen a few times. The chain links TRBV20-1 to TRBJ1-1; D uncertain. CDR1 and CDR2 from the germline V gene are DFQATT and SNEGSKA (reference sequence). Trimming took 6 bases from V and 11 from J, leaving 16 bases between them. The CDR3 is 11 residues long. The CDR3 DNA sequence: TGCAGTGCACGACGAGGCGGTGCCGCTTTCTTT. Amino acids: CSARRGGAAFF.

The chain has TRBV19 and TRBJ1-1; D gene unclear. The V gene lost 6 bases and the J gene lost 0 bases, with 14 bases spanning the gap. CDR1 LNHDA and CDR2 SQIVND come from the germline V gene (reference sequence). The CDR3 sequence is 15 residues long. Here the CDR3 DNA reads TGTGCCAGTAGAGGACCTGAAAGGTTGAACACTGAAGCTTTCTTT. Amino acid sequence: CASRGPERLNTEAFF.

The chain uses TRBV2 and TRBJ1-4, with D possibly TRBD1 on 5 matching bases. Germline V gene lookup returns CDR1 SNHLY and CDR2 FYNNEI. V was trimmed by 8 bases and J by 3 bases, leaving 22 bases between them. This CDR3 is built from 17 residues. The DNA for the CDR3 is TGTGCCAGCGCTCCCGGGACGGGGGTTACGGCTAATGAAAAACTGTTTTTT. It translates to CASAPGTGVTANEKLFF.

This clone was seen a handful of times. The chain links TRBV6-4 to TRBJ2-1; D is possibly TRBD2 (7 bases). From germline, CDR1 is MRHNA and CDR2 SNTAGT. V dropped 3 bases and J dropped 2 bases, with 14 bases sitting between them. The CDR3 contains 16 residues. CDR3 in amino acids: CASSEGGGAPYNEQFF. CDR3 DNA: TGTGCCAGCAGTGAGGGAGGGGGGGCACCCTACAATGAGCAGTTCTTC.

The chain employs TRBV27 and TRBJ1-5; D not resolved. In germline, CDR1 is MNHEY, CDR2 SMNVEV (reference sequence). V gave up 2 bases and J gave up 6 bases, with 8 bases separating them. The CDR3 extends over 13 amino acids. CDR3 loop: CASSLGAGQPQHF. The DNA for the CDR3 is TGTGCCAGCAGTTTAGGCGCGGGTCAGCCCCAGCATTTT.

This clone showed up just a few times. The chain employs TRBV10-3 and TRBJ1-5; 11 nucleotides agree with TRBD1. The CDR3 consists of 16 residues. The ends lost 3 bases at V and 7 bases at J; junction bases unmatched: 8. Germline-derived CDR1 and CDR2 are ENHRY and SYGVKD. This CDR3 is CAISEGGQGEEQPQHF. CDR3 coding DNA: TGTGCCATCAGTGAAGGGGGACAGGGGGAGGAACAGCCCCAGCATTTT.

The chain uses TRBV4-2 and TRBJ1-5; D might be TRBD1 (5 bases). V lost 1 base, J lost 6 bases, and 19 bases lay in between. CDR1 and CDR2 from the germline V gene are LGHNA and YNFKEQ. The CDR3 length is 17 residues. The CDR3 sequence is CASSQGEWKAGGQPQHF. CDR3 nucleotide sequence: TGTGCCAGCAGCCAAGGGGAGTGGAAGGCTGGGGGTCAGCCCCAGCATTTT.

The chain couples TRBV27 to TRBJ1-2; perhaps TRBD1 as D (6 bases). The CDR3 totals 17 residues. Per germline, CDR1 MNHEY and CDR2 SMNVEV (reference sequence). Trimming pared 9 bases from V and 6 bases from J, leaving 29 bases between. CDR3 DNA: TGTGCCAGTAGGAAGGGGGGCGGATCTAATGTTGGCAATGGCTACACCTTC. Its protein product is CASRKGGGSNVGNGYTF.

This clone is a singleton in its sample. The chain combines TRBV19 with TRBJ1-5; TRBD1 is a possible D gene (5 bases). CDR1 LNHDA and CDR2 SQIVND come from the germline V gene (reference sequence). The CDR3 extends over 16 amino acids. V dropped 4 bases and J dropped 0 bases, with 13 bases sitting between them. CDR3 nucleotide sequence: TGTGCCAGTAGTACACTACAGGTTTATAGCAATCAGCCCCAGCATTTT. Protein sequence: CASSTLQVYSNQPQHF.